This paragraph reports one T cell receptor (beta chain). The antigen is undetermined. The data were obtained in a study of OX40 agonist ivuxolimab in advanced cancers. Study-level background: The study enrolled dose-escalation patients with hepatocellular carcinoma, melanoma, renal cell or head and neck cancer. One patient with hepatocellular carcinoma and two with cutaneous melanoma, three in all, had partial responses. General observations from the study: Determination of antigen specificity was not performed for the expanded peripheral T cells. Also showing low normalized T-cell clonal expansion were some of the nonresponders.

The method was immunoSEQ multiplex PCR; TCRdb's version includes in-frame clones alone and lacks a portion of them. The table includes around 80,000 clones, roughly 87% detected once. Germline-derived CDR1 and CDR2 are KGHSH and LQKENI. CDR3 length: 15 amino acids. Trimming stripped 5 bases from V and 5 bases from J, with 19 bases between. The sequenced sample was CD4+ or CD8+ T cells sorted from blood, obtained in a trial of the OX40 agonist ivuxolimab. The rearrangement joins TRBV18 to TRBJ2-7, with D perhaps being TRBD1 or TRBD2 (5 bases each). The sequence was collected from an adult with an advanced solid tumor such as melanoma, head and neck, liver or kidney cancer. CDR3 protein: CASSALPGASDEQYF. In nucleotides, the CDR3 is TGTGCCAGCTCAGCTCTTCCCGGGGCCAGCGACGAGCAGTACTTC.